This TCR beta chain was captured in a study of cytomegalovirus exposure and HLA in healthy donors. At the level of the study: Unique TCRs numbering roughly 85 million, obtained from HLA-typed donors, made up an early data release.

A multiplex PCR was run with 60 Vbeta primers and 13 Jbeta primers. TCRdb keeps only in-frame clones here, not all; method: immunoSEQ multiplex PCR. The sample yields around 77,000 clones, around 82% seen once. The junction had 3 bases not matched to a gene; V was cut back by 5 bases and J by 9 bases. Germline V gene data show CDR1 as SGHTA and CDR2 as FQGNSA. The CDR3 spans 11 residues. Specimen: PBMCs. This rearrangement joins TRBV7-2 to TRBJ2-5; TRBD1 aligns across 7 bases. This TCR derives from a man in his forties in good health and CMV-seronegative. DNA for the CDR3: TGTGCCAGCAGCCTACAGGGGCCCCAGTACTTC. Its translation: CASSLQGPQYF.